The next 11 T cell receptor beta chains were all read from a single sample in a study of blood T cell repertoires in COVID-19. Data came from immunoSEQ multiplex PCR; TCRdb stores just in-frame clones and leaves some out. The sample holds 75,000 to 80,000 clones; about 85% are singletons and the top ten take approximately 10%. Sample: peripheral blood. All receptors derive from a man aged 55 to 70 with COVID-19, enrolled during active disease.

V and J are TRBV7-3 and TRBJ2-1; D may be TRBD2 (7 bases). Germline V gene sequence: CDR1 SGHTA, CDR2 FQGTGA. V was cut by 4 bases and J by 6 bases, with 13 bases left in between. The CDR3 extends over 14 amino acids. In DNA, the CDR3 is TGTGCCAGCAGCTCCGGCGGGGGCCTCAATGAGCAGTTCTTC. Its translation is CASSSGGGLNEQFF.

CDR3 protein: CATSDPGTGSYGYTF. CDR3 DNA sequence: TGTGCCACCAGTGATCCAGGGACAGGGAGCTATGGCTACACCTTC. The chain employs TRBV24-1 and TRBJ1-2, with 9 positions matching TRBD1. The V gene end was trimmed by 3 bases and the J gene end by 4 bases; junction bases not matched to a gene: 5. The germline CDR1 and CDR2 sequences are KGHDR and SFDVKD. This CDR3 contains 15 residues.

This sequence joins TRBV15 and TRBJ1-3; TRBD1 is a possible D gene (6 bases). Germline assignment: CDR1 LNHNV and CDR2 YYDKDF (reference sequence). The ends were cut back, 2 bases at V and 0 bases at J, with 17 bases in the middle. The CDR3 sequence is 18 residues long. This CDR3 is CATSRRLGGGTSGNTIYF. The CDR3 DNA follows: TGTGCCACCAGCAGACGTTTAGGGGGTGGGACCTCTGGAAACACCATATATTTT.

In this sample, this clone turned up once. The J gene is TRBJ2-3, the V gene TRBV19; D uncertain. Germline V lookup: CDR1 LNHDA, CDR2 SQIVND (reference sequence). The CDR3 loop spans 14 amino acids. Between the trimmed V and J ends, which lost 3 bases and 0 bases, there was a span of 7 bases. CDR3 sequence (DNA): TGTGCCAGTAGTATCGCCGGGAGCACAGATACGCAGTATTTT. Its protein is CASSIAGSTDTQYF.

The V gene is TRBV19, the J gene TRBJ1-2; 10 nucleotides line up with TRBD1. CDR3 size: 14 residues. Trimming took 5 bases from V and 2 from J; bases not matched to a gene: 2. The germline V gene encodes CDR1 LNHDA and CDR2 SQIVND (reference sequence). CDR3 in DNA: TGTGCCAGTAGTCGGACAGGGGGAAACTATGGCTACACCTTC. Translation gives CASSRTGGNYGYTF. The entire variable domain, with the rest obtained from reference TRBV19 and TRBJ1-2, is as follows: DGGITQSPKYLFRKEGQNVTLSCEQNLNHDAMYWYRQDPGQGLRLIYYSQIVNDFQKGDIAEGYSVSREKKESFPLTVTSAQKNPTAFYLCASSRTGGNYGYTFGSGTRLTVV.

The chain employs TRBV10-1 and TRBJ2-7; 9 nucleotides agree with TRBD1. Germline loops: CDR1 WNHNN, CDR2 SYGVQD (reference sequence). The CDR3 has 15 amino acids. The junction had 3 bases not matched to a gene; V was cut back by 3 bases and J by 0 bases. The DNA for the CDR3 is TGCGCCAGCAGTGACTCGGGACAGGGCTCCTACGAGCAGTACTTC. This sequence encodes CASSDSGQGSYEQYF.

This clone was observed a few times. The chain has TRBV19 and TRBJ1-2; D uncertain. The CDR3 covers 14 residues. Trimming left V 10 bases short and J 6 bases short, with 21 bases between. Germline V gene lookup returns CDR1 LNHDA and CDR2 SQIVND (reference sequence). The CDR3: CATWVFGPADGYTF. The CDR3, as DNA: TGTGCCACCTGGGTATTTGGGCCCGCTGATGGCTACACCTTC.

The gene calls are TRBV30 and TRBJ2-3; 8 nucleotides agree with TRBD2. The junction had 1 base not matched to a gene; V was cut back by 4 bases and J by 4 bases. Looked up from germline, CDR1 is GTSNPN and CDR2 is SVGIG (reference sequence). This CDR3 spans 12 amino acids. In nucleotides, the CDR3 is TGTGCCTGGAAAGCGGGGGCAGATACGCAGTATTTT. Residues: CAWKAGADTQYF.

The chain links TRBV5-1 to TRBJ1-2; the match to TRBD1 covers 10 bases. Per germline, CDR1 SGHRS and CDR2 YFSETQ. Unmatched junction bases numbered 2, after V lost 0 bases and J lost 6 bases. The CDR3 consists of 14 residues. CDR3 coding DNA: TGCGCCAGCAGCTTGGTGGGGACAGGGGATGGCTACACCTTC. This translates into CASSLVGTGDGYTF.

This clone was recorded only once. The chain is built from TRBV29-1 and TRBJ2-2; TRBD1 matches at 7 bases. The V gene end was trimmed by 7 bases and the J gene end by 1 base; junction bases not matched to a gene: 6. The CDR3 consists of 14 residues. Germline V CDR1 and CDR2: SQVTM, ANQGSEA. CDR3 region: CSGRDRENTGELFF. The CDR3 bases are TGCAGCGGCAGAGACAGGGAGAACACCGGGGAGCTGTTTTTT.

CDR3 coding DNA: TGTGCCAGCAGCCAAGCCCGGACTAGCGGGACCTCCTACAATGAGCAGTTCTTC. Translating gives CASSQARTSGTSYNEQFF. The V and J genes are TRBV3-1 (or the pseudogene TRBV3-2) and TRBJ2-1, with TRBD2 matching 12 bases. Germline V CDR1 and CDR2: LGHDT, YNNKEL (reference sequence). With V trimmed by 1 base and J by 0 bases, 4 bases remained unmatched. The CDR3 is made up of 18 amino acids.